This TCR beta chain comes out of a study of cytomegalovirus exposure and HLA in healthy donors. Points from the study as a whole: When analyzed later, a missense DCLRE1C variant was found to be linked to TCR beta V- and J-gene trimming. Upon later analysis, TCR association rates were observed to vary by HLA locus, being highest for DRB1 and lowest for HLA-C. There were reportedly fewer N-insertions in an Asian-associated ancestry cluster than the roughly 680-donor mean, in a later analysis. The study carried out a later analysis of TCR beta sequences. It associated around 17,000 of them with specific HLA alleles at a false discovery rate of 0.05.

About this clone itself: Antigen specificity is unknown.

Use of 60 Vbeta and 13 Jbeta primers characterized the PCR. Here immunoSEQ multiplex PCR was the method, and the copy in TCRdb shows in-frame clones only, minus some. The table records 150,000 to 250,000 clones, around 83% of them present only once. Germline V gene data show CDR1 as MDHEN and CDR2 as SYDVKM. Between the trimmed V and J ends, which lost 4 bases and 3 bases, there was a span of 13 bases. CDR3 length: 15 amino acids. The sequence came from a woman in her forties or fifties in good health and CMV-seropositive. Sequenced sample: PBMCs. The J gene is TRBJ2-4, the V gene TRBV28; tentative D call: TRBD1 (6 bases). CDR3 residues: CASSSQGRGKNIQYF. In nucleotides, the CDR3 is TGTGCCAGCAGTTCACAGGGTAGGGGCAAAAACATTCAGTACTTC.